This T cell receptor (beta chain) was retrieved from a study of T cell repertoires in cytomegalovirus infection. Study details: A matching HLA type, together with CMV infection, was signaled by public TCR beta signatures. Study-wide points: Individuals carrying CMV plus the relevant HLA were identified by cumulative frequency of public TCR beta families. HLA-C-restricted TCR beta clonotypes specific for CMV led the ex vivo response.

Via MiXCR, TCRdb re-called the reads, giving one row per CDR3 protein. The data show roughly 500,000 distinct CDR3 sequences, 16% seen once. This CDR3 has 15 residues. V was pared by 1 base and J by 9 bases, with 7 bases of the junction left unmatched. Germline V lookup: CDR1 SGHTA, CDR2 FQGNSA. Note on this clonotype: What it binds is unknown.

Source material: CD8+ T cells from PBMCs. The V gene is TRBV7-2, the J gene TRBJ2-1, with 9 bases matching TRBD2. The receptor comes from a human donor in good health (CMV status not recorded). Some clones in this sample may be carry-over from other donors' samples. The CDR3 reads CASSLVAGGAVEQFF. CDR3 coding DNA: TGTGCCAGCAGCTTAGTGGCGGGGGGGGCGGTTGAGCAGTTCTTC.